Presented here are 19 T cell receptor beta chains from one specimen sequenced in a study of technical replicates of blood from a handful of donors. Only in-frame clones appear in the TCRdb table, and some are missing; sequencing was by immunoSEQ multiplex PCR. The sample has tens of thousands of clones; around 97% are singletons. Specimen: T cells isolated from PBMCs. Receptors were obtained from a human donor in good health.

This clone was observed once. DNA for the CDR3: TGTGCCACCAGCAGAAACAGTAGAATTGGTGGCTACACCTTC. This gives the protein CATSRNSRIGGYTF. J is TRBJ1-2 and V is TRBV15, with D unclear. This CDR3 comprises 14 residues. Trimming removed 2 bases from V and 7 bases from J, with 14 bases in between. Germline V gene data show CDR1 as LNHNV and CDR2 as YYDKDF (reference sequence).

The chain has TRBV5-4 and TRBJ2-7, with D tentatively TRBD2 (6 bases). The V and J ends lost 4 bases and 3 bases respectively, with 8 bases between them. This CDR3 has 12 residues. Germline CDR1 is SGHNT and CDR2 is YYREEE (reference sequence). As DNA, the CDR3 is TGTGCCAGCAGCCCGGGGGACTACGAGCAGTACTTC. Protein: CASSPGDYEQYF.

This chain connects TRBV6-1 to TRBJ2-3; D is possibly TRBD2 (5 bases). CDR1 and CDR2 from the germline V gene are MNHNS and SASEGT. V lost 3 bases, J lost 4 bases, and 8 bases lay in between. The CDR3 loop spans 13 amino acids. CDR3 region: CASSDEGADTQYF. The CDR3 DNA reads as TGTGCCAGCAGTGACGAGGGTGCAGATACGCAGTATTTT.

The chain recombines TRBV21-1 with TRBJ1-2; the table names TRBD1, a call not compared with the DNA. TRBV21-1 is deemed a pseudogene. This CDR3 has 15 residues. The CDR3 sequence is CASSKGLDRGQGYTF. CDR3 sequence (DNA): TGTGCCAGCAGCAAAGGACTGGACAGGGGGCAAGGCTACACCTTC.

This clone was detected only once. The chain uses TRBV9 and TRBJ2-2; TRBD2 is a possible D gene (6 bases). Between the trimmed V and J ends, which lost 1 base and 7 bases, there was a span of 8 bases. This CDR3 spans 13 amino acids. In germline, CDR1 is SGDLS, CDR2 YYNGEE. In DNA, the CDR3 is TGTGCCAGCAGCGTACGGGAGTTCGGGGAGCTGTTTTTT. Its protein is CASSVREFGELFF. Drawing the rest from reference TRBV9 and TRBJ2-2, the complete variable domain is DSGVTQTPKHLITATGQRVTLRCSPRSGDLSVYWYQQSLDQGLQFLIQYYNGEERAKGNILERFSAQQFPDLHSELNLSSLELGDSALYFCASSVREFGELFFGEGSRLTVL.

The chain uses TRBV11-2 and TRBJ2-3, with TRBD2 identical over 13 bases. V lost 1 base and J lost 4; bases outside the gene matches: 5. This CDR3 spans 17 amino acids. Germline CDR1 and CDR2: SGHAT and FQNNGV. CDR3 nucleotides: TGTGCCAGCAGCTTAGGGACTAGCGGGAGAAACGCAGATACGCAGTATTTT. This codes for CASSLGTSGRNADTQYF.

The chain links TRBV29-1 to TRBJ2-7; 8 bases line up with TRBD1. CDR3 length equals 12 residues. Germline V CDR1 and CDR2: SQVTM, ANQGSEA. Unmatched junction bases numbered 4, after V lost 5 bases and J lost 4 bases. The CDR3 reads CSVSGGRYEQYF. The CDR3 DNA sequence: TGCAGCGTTTCAGGGGGCAGGTACGAGCAGTACTTC.

This sequence joins TRBV5-6 and TRBJ2-1; 9 positions match TRBD1. V shed 3 bases, J shed 3 bases, and the junction held 4 bases outside the gene matches. The CDR3 is 15 amino acids. Looked up from germline, CDR1 is SGHDT and CDR2 is YYEEEE. DNA for the CDR3: TGTGCCAGCAGCTCGACAGGGGGTTTCTACAATGAGCAGTTCTTC. Protein: CASSSTGGFYNEQFF.

The V gene is TRBV28, the J gene TRBJ2-2; D remains ambiguous. The CDR3 is 13 residues long. The V end lost 7 bases, the J end lost 8 bases, and 14 bases lay between the germline ends. The germline V gene has CDR1 MDHEN and CDR2 SYDVKM. CDR3 sequence reads: CASTSRSQGELFF. The DNA for the CDR3 is TGTGCCAGCACCTCTAGAAGTCAAGGGGAGCTGTTTTTT.

The genes are TRBV28 and TRBJ1-5, with no clear D. Looked up from germline, CDR1 is MDHEN and CDR2 is SYDVKM. V was shortened by 3 bases and J by 5 bases, with 5 bases between the two germline ends. The CDR3 loop spans 12 amino acids. CDR3 in amino acids: CASSLAYQPQHF. CDR3 in DNA: TGTGCCAGCAGTTTGGCTTATCAGCCCCAGCATTTT.

The J gene is TRBJ2-2, the V gene TRBV9; TRBD1 matches 8 bases. Germline assignment: CDR1 SGDLS and CDR2 YYNGEE. The junction had 9 bases not matched to a gene; V was cut back by 0 bases and J by 8 bases. CDR3 length equals 16 residues. The CDR3 DNA sequence: TGTGCCAGCAGCGTAGCGGGGACAGGTCCGGAGGGGGAGCTGTTTTTT. Translating gives CASSVAGTGPEGELFF.

J is TRBJ2-1 and V is TRBV7-9; no reliable D call. CDR1 and CDR2 from the germline V gene are SEHNR and FQNEAQ (reference sequence). V lost 7 bases to trimming and J lost 6 bases, with 7 bases between them. CDR3 length equals 11 residues. The CDR3 DNA reads as TGTGCCAGCACCCAACTCAATGAGCAGTTCTTC. The encoded protein is CASTQLNEQFF.

V is TRBV4-1 and J is TRBJ1-2, with D uncertain. V lost 0 bases, J lost 8 bases, and 16 bases lay in between. The CDR3 has 15 amino acids. Germline V gives CDR1 MGHRA, CDR2 YSYEKL. CDR3 coding DNA: TGCGCCAGCAGCCAAGATGGAAGGCGGCTTGGGGGCTACACCTTC. Translation gives CASSQDGRRLGGYTF.

The CDR3 sequence is CASSIRDREKGYTF. CDR3 in DNA: TGTGCCAGTAGTATCAGGGACAGGGAGAAGGGCTACACCTTC. The rearrangement links TRBV19 to TRBJ1-2; 9 bases match TRBD1. Germline V CDR1 and CDR2: LNHDA, SQIVND (reference sequence). J lost 8 bases, V lost 3 bases, and 7 bases had no gene match. The CDR3 consists of 14 residues.

This chain links TRBV7-6 with TRBJ1-5; 7 bases line up with TRBD1. Germline CDR1 is SGHVS and CDR2 is FNYEAQ. After removal of 4 bases from V and 6 bases from J, the junction contained 18 bases not matched to a gene. The length of the CDR3 is 18 residues. CDR3 bases: TGTGCCAGCAGCTCCACCTTAAAGACAGGGATAGTAATTCAGCCCCAGCATTTT. Protein product: CASSSTLKTGIVIQPQHF.

V is TRBV28 and J is TRBJ2-5; possibly TRBD2 for D (7 bases). The CDR3 runs to 14 residues. CDR1 and CDR2 (germline): MDHEN, SYDVKM. The V gene lost 5 bases and the J gene lost 4 bases, with 14 bases spanning the gap. The CDR3 DNA is TGTGCCAGCAGTCCGAGGGGGAGGGGAGAGACCCAGTACTTC. It translates to CASSPRGRGETQYF.

V is TRBV7-2 and J is TRBJ1-1; tentative D call: TRBD1 (6 bases). The germline gives CDR1 SGHTA, CDR2 FQGNSA. V lost 5 bases and J lost 8, with 12 bases in between. This CDR3 is built from 12 residues. The CDR3 spells CASSGGAAEAFF. The CDR3 nucleotides read TGTGCCAGCAGCGGGGGGGCTGCGGAAGCTTTCTTT.

J is TRBJ2-3 and V is TRBV28; 14 nucleotides line up with TRBD2. The CDR3 covers 16 residues. The germline V gene encodes CDR1 MDHEN and CDR2 SYDVKM. V trimming: 10 bases; J trimming: 1 base; junction bases outside the gene matches: 7. The CDR3 nucleotides read TGTGCCACACGGACTAGCGGGGGGCCCCGCACAGATACGCAGTATTTT. Translation: CATRTSGGPRTDTQYF.

The chain has TRBV9 and TRBJ1-1, with D uncertain. Deletions cut 6 bases from V and 4 bases from J, with 16 bases between. CDR1 is SGDLS and CDR2 is YYNGEE in the germline V gene. The CDR3 runs to 14 residues. The CDR3: CASTWWDEGTEAFF. CDR3 in DNA: TGTGCCAGCACATGGTGGGATGAGGGCACTGAAGCTTTCTTT.